This T cell receptor (beta chain) was identified during a study of blood T cells in healthy people across ages. Together with a sample-barcoded 5' primer, a J-beta primer mix was included in a second PCR lasting about 7 to 12 cycles. TCRdb used MiXCR to reprocess the 5' RACE reads, holding one entry per CDR3 protein. The top ten hold 7% to 9.5% of the sample, which has some 1.4 million distinct CDR3 sequences, 42% seen once. Germline V lookup: CDR1 MGHRA, CDR2 YSYEKL. The CDR3 totals 17 residues. There are a few counts of this clonotype. The germline gene is not matched at one end of the junction; a read error may be the cause.

The chain carries TRBV4-1 and TRBJ2-2, with 13 bases aligning to TRBD2. The sample comprised blood. The clonotype was recovered from a woman younger than 35 in good health. The DNA for the CDR3 is TGCGCCAGCAGTCAAGTACTAGCGGGGGGGCCAAGCGGGGAGCTGTTTTTT. It translates to CASSQVLAGGPSGELFF.